Shown below are 9 T cell receptor beta chains from a single sample sequenced in a study of early T cells in non-severe SARS-CoV-2 infection. TCRdb re-derived calls from the 5' RACE reads in MiXCR, one entry per CDR3 protein. The repertoire consists of some 40,000 distinct CDR3 sequences, with over 4.5% occurring once and the leading ten covering 25% to 30%. The sample comprised whole blood. These receptor sequences come from an adult who was a healthcare worker with PCR-confirmed SARS-CoV-2 infection or an uninfected control (not recorded which).

Many counts were recorded for this clonotype. V and J are TRBV18 and TRBJ2-1; D uncertain. CDR3 size: 12 residues. V lost 3 bases, J lost 7 bases, and 7 bases lay in between. The germline V gene has CDR1 KGHSH and CDR2 LQKENI. The CDR3 DNA reads TGTGCCAGCTCACCGACGGGTAATGAGCAGTTCTTC. This gives the protein CASSPTGNEQFF.

A few counts support this clonotype. The chain recombines TRBV3-1 with TRBJ2-7; TRBD2 matches at 14 bases. V was clipped by 9 bases and J by 4 bases; unmatched bases: 2. The CDR3 extends over 13 amino acids. The germline V gene encodes CDR1 LGHDT and CDR2 YNNKEL (reference sequence). CDR3 sequence reads: CASGTSGRYEQYF. CDR3 DNA sequence: TGTGCCAGTGGGACTAGCGGGAGATACGAGCAGTACTTC.

This clonotype was found a few times. CDR3 amino acids: CASSHGRWDNEQFF. The CDR3 region has the DNA TGTGCCAGCAGCCATGGACGTTGGGACAATGAGCAGTTCTTC. This sequence joins TRBV7-3 and TRBJ2-1; D unclear. The V end lost 5 bases, the J end lost 5 bases, and 13 bases lay between the germline ends. The CDR3 sequence is 14 residues long. The germline gives CDR1 SGHTA, CDR2 FQGTGA.

This chain links TRBV18 with TRBJ2-2, with D perhaps TRBD1 or TRBD2 (5 bases each). This CDR3 spans 16 amino acids. Germline CDR1 and CDR2: KGHSH and LQKENI. Trimming took 3 bases from V and 0 from J, leaving 11 bases between them. Here the CDR3 DNA reads TGTGCCAGCTCACCGTCGGGACGGACGAACACCGGGGAGCTGTTTTTT. It encodes CASSPSGRTNTGELFF.

This sequence joins TRBV30 and TRBJ1-1; unclear D gene. There are 12 residues in the CDR3. V was trimmed by 2 bases and J by 5 bases, leaving 9 bases between them. CDR1 is GTSNPN, CDR2 SVGIG, per germline (reference sequence). CDR3 coding DNA: TGTGCCTGGAGTCAAGGGAGGACTGAAGCTTTCTTT. Its translation: CAWSQGRTEAFF.

This clonotype has more than one count but fewer than ten. The chain combines TRBV24-1 with TRBJ2-1; 9 bases fit TRBD1. CDR3 length equals 17 residues. Germline CDR1 and CDR2: KGHDR and SFDVKD. After removal of 1 base from V and 6 bases from J, the junction contained 9 bases not matched to a gene. The CDR3 is CATSDLTGTGPSNEQFF. The CDR3 DNA follows: TGTGCCACCAGTGATTTAACCGGGACAGGGCCATCCAATGAGCAGTTCTTC.

The chain joins TRBV15 to TRBJ2-7; TRBD2 matches at 9 bases. V was clipped by 4 bases and J by 2 bases; unmatched bases: 6. Germline assignment: CDR1 LNHNV and CDR2 YYDKDF (reference sequence). The CDR3 has 15 amino acids. CDR3 DNA: TGTGCCACCAGCATTAATAGCGGGAGCCCCTACGAGCAGTACTTC. Translation: CATSINSGSPYEQYF.

This clonotype was observed at least ten times. This sequence joins TRBV12-3 or TRBV12-4 and TRBJ2-5, with unresolved D. This CDR3 is built from 14 residues. Trimming took 2 bases from V and 5 from J, leaving 12 bases between them. CDR3 in amino acids: CASSLSRARETQYF. In nucleotides, the CDR3 is TGTGCCAGCAGTTTATCTCGCGCACGGGAGACCCAGTACTTC.

This clonotype was recorded many times. The chain joins TRBV5-4 to TRBJ1-1; the D is unclear. The CDR3 has 14 residues. Trimming shortened V by 4 bases and J by 0 bases, and 10 bases separated the two germline ends. Germline V gene sequence: CDR1 SGHNT, CDR2 YYREEE (reference sequence). The CDR3 DNA reads as TGTGCCAGCAGCCGCAATACCTTGAACACTGAAGCTTTCTTT. Amino acid sequence: CASSRNTLNTEAFF.